This T cell receptor beta chain was captured by sequencing in a study of T cells in Graves' hyperthyroidism and ophthalmopathy. At least ten counts were recorded for this clonotype. Amplified TCR beta CDR3 regions derived from RNA transcripts. RT-PCR in the first round (using the HTBI primer set) targeted the TCR CDR3. TCRdb used MiXCR to reprocess the multiplex PCR reads, holding one entry per CDR3 protein. The sample contains 450,000 to 650,000 distinct CDR3 sequences, roughly 20% of which appear only once. Sequencing used blood. The clonotype originates from a man between 18 and 35 years old with Graves' hyperthyroidism.

CDR3 nucleotides: TGCAGTGCTGGGCGGGAGGCCCAGCATTTT. Amino acids: CSAGREAQHF. This sequence joins TRBV20-1 and TRBJ1-5, with D hard to call. The V end lost 5 bases, the J end lost 11 bases, and 10 bases lay between the germline ends. This CDR3 comprises 10 residues. Germline V gene data show CDR1 as DFQATT and CDR2 as SNEGSKA (reference sequence).